This T cell receptor (beta chain) was sequenced during a study of T cells in Graves' hyperthyroidism and ophthalmopathy. Authors of the study amplified TCR beta CDR3 regions from RNA transcripts. A first-round RT-PCR of the TCR CDR3 used the HTBI primer set. TCRdb re-analysed the multiplex PCR reads in MiXCR, keeping a single row per CDR3 protein. The sample lists about 260,000 distinct CDR3 sequences; around 17% were seen once. Germline lookup yields CDR1 MDHEN and CDR2 SYDVKM. This CDR3 region has 15 residues. With V trimmed by 2 bases and J by 6 bases, 6 bases remained unmatched. The sequenced sample consisted of blood. The TCR originated in a woman younger than 30 with Graves' ophthalmopathy. V is TRBV28 and J is TRBJ2-1, with 8 bases that match TRBD2. The CDR3 DNA is TGTGCCAGCAGTTTAGTAGCGGGGATCACCAATGAGCAGTTCTTC. Translation gives CASSLVAGITNEQFF.